This entry is about one T cell receptor (beta chain). Its cognate antigen has yet to be identified. One base away there is no much larger clone; base qualities are not given. The data were taken from a study of blood T cell repertoires in COVID-19 (dated by TCRdb to 2020 to 2022). About the study as a whole: The collaborator samples originated in the United States, Italy and Spain and spanned the acute and convalescent phases of COVID-19. The material from the prospective study consisted of cDNA or gDNA derived from T cells, B-cell-depleted T cells, or PBMCs. Subjects who had been exposed to COVID-19, were actively infected with it, or had recovered from it provided the deeply sampled blood TCRbeta repertoires that made up the dataset. The repertoires were made available in a free public database intended to serve as a resource for research on the immune response to SARS-CoV-2. Samples came from the ongoing ImmuneRACE study (first 160 participants) plus 1,254 subjects from 6 global collaborators. A de-identified subject ID, COVID-19 status, age in years and sex were almost always included in the sample metadata. HLA class I and class II types, where available, came from metadata supplied by the sample provider rather than from assay-based typing. Study-wide conclusions, independent of this receptor: Clinical and demographic metadata were provided uncurated, with the amount varying by source and participant.

Collaborating institutions collected whole blood in K2EDTA tubes following their own protocols. Collaborator samples were shipped for TCRbeta analysis as frozen whole blood, isolated PBMCs, or DNA extracted from either sample type. TCRbeta CDR3 regions were amplified from genomic DNA by means of the immunoSEQ Assay, a bias-controlled multiplex PCR. The source study handled its data this way. The number of nucleated cells in each sample was estimated from the amplification of reference gene primers within the assay. To quantify the absolute abundance of each unique TCRbeta CDR3 rearrangement, sequence reads were collapsed and filtered. Productive Simpson clonality was computed per sample as the square root of Simpson's diversity index over productive rearrangements. Sourced from immuneACCESS, this table was stored by TCRdb with only in-frame sequences that have V and J called. A share of the clones is absent; for the studies checked, an unresolved V gene accounts for under half, and the remainder has no known explanation. Clone size and the V and J calls come from that table; the DNA yielded D and trimming. The sample data list 190,000 or so clones, and around 85% of these were observed just once. The ten top clones hold approximately 9.4% of the sample.

V ends up 4 bases short and J 7 bases short, with an unmatched junction base count of 8. From cysteine to phenylalanine, the CDR3 is 15 amino acids long. The sequence is cut down to CDR3 DNA, 45 bases in frame from base 1. The germline V gene gives CDR1 as SGHTA and CDR2 as FQGNSA. Rearrangement joined TRBV7-2 to TRBJ2-1; TRBD1 fits 9 bases in the junction. This clonotype was sampled from an elderly woman with acute or convalescent COVID-19. Sequenced material: peripheral blood. This receptor carries the CDR3 CASSSRQGGRNEQFF. The bases read TGTGCCAGCAGCTCCAGACAGGGGGGTAGGAATGAGCAGTTCTTC.